Shown below are 26 T cell receptor beta chains from a single sample sequenced in a study of glioma-infiltrating T cells after dendritic cell vaccination. Libraries were prepared by immunoSEQ multiplex PCR; TCRdb keeps only in-frame clonotypes and omits some of them. The sample records 110,000 or so clones, around 90% being singletons. This sample's time point: after dendritic cell vaccination, including at tumor progression/relapse. Sequenced material: blood, taken after dendritic cell vaccination. The source of these receptors is a human donor with glioblastoma.

The V and J genes are TRBV11-2 and TRBJ1-1; 8 bases are a match to TRBD1. Germline values: CDR1 SGHAT, CDR2 FQNNGV. With 5 bases clipped from V and 6 bases from J, the junction kept 5 bases outside the gene matches. This CDR3 comprises 13 residues. CDR3 region: CASSRQGNSEAFF. In nucleotides, the CDR3 is TGTGCCAGCAGCCGACAGGGGAATTCTGAAGCTTTCTTT.

The chain couples TRBV30 to TRBJ2-1; 7 bases are shared with TRBD2. This CDR3 spans 13 amino acids. CDR1 and CDR2 (germline): GTSNPN, SVGIG (reference sequence). V shed 5 bases, J shed 9 bases, and the junction held 10 bases outside the gene matches. CDR3 coding DNA: TGTGCCTGGGGACGAAACTGGGAGGGTGAGCAGTTCTTC. This codes for CAWGRNWEGEQFF.

The chain has TRBV5-5 and TRBJ2-7; D is possibly TRBD1 (6 bases). V lost 6 bases, J lost 0 bases, and 10 bases lay in between. Germline CDR1 reads SGHKS; CDR2 reads YYEKEE (reference sequence). This CDR3 is 13 amino acids long. The DNA of the CDR3 is TGTGCCAGCACCTCGGGACACTCCTACGAGCAGTACTTC. Translating gives CASTSGHSYEQYF. The full variable domain, rest sourced from reference TRBV5-5 and TRBJ2-7, is DAGVTQSPTHLIKTRGQQVTLRCSPISGHKSVSWYQQVLGQGPQFIFQYYEKEERGRGNFPDRFSARQFPNYSSELNVNALLLGDSALYLCASTSGHSYEQYFGPGTRLTVT.

CDR3 protein: CASSGSGGAYGYTF. DNA of the CDR3: TGCGCCAGCAGCGGATCAGGGGGTGCCTATGGCTACACCTTC. The rearrangement links TRBV5-1 to TRBJ1-2, with TRBD1 matching 7 bases. Trimming took 4 bases from V and 4 from J; bases not matched to a gene: 7. This CDR3 spans 14 amino acids. Germline V gene sequence: CDR1 SGHRS, CDR2 YFSETQ.

This sequence joins TRBV5-4 and TRBJ1-1; 9 nucleotides line up with TRBD1. V lost 2 bases, J lost 3 bases, and 5 bases stayed unmatched. Germline values: CDR1 SGHNT, CDR2 YYREEE (reference sequence). The CDR3 totals 15 residues. This CDR3 reads CASSLTGGSYTEAFF. Written as DNA, the CDR3 is TGTGCCAGCAGCTTAACAGGGGGCTCGTACACTGAAGCTTTCTTT.

This chain uses TRBV30 with TRBJ2-7; TRBD1 matches 8 bases. The CDR3 runs 12 residues. The trim removed 6 bases at V and 6 bases at J, leaving 7 bases unmatched. Germline values: CDR1 GTSNPN, CDR2 SVGIG (reference sequence). CDR3 bases: TGTGCCTGTAGGACAGGGAACGGCGAGCAGTACTTC. It codes for CACRTGNGEQYF.

The rearrangement links TRBV5-6 to TRBJ1-2; 9 nucleotides match TRBD1. Germline V gene lookup returns CDR1 SGHDT and CDR2 YYEEEE. V shed 2 bases, J shed 6 bases, and the junction held 11 bases outside the gene matches. The CDR3 is 16 amino acids. The CDR3 nucleotides read TGTGCCAGCAGCTTCGGGACAGGGTACGCCTATGATGGCTACACCTTC. This translates into CASSFGTGYAYDGYTF.

The CDR3 protein is CASSEVGETEAFF. The CDR3 nucleotides are TGTGCCAGCAGTGAAGTCGGTGAGACTGAAGCTTTCTTT. The chain is built from TRBV6-1 and TRBJ1-1; D is unresolved. V shed 1 base and J shed 5 bases, with 8 bases lying between them. This CDR3 comprises 13 residues. The germline V gene has CDR1 MNHNS and CDR2 SASEGT.

This chain connects TRBV11-2 to TRBJ2-2; D call uncertain. The length of the CDR3 is 16 residues. CDR1 and CDR2 (germline): SGHAT, FQNNGV. V was pared by 4 bases and J by 5 bases, with 17 bases between. Here the CDR3 reads CASSSSADVWTGELFF. CDR3 bases: TGTGCCAGCAGCTCAAGTGCAGATGTTTGGACCGGGGAGCTGTTTTTT.

This chain uses TRBV30 with TRBJ1-1; D remains unclear. In germline, CDR1 is GTSNPN, CDR2 SVGIG (reference sequence). The CDR3 runs 14 residues. V lost 0 bases, J lost 3 bases, and 11 bases lay in between. Here the CDR3 DNA reads TGTGCCTGGAGTGTAGTGCTGCGAGACACTGAAGCTTTCTTT. This encodes CAWSVVLRDTEAFF.

This chain connects TRBV5-1 to TRBJ1-2, with D maybe TRBD1 (6 bases). The germline V gene has CDR1 SGHRS and CDR2 YFSETQ. The ends were cut back, 4 bases at V and 7 bases at J, with 11 bases in the middle. The CDR3 consists of 12 residues. The CDR3 nucleotides are TGCGCCAGCAGCCTCGGGACACGTGGCTACACCTTC. It is translated as CASSLGTRGYTF.

About this clone: The sample contains more than one DNA sequence encoding this CDR3. The chain joins TRBV6-5 to TRBJ2-7; 8 nucleotides match TRBD1. Looked up from germline, CDR1 is MNHEY and CDR2 is SVGAGI. Trimming cost V 1 base and J 2 bases; bases outside gene matches: 4. This CDR3 region has 15 residues. This CDR3 is CASSYFGQGPYEQYF. The CDR3 DNA sequence: TGTGCCAGCAGTTACTTCGGACAGGGCCCCTACGAGCAGTACTTC.

The V gene is TRBV18, the J gene TRBJ2-3; D ambiguous. Deletions cut 1 base from V and 1 base from J, with 9 bases between. The CDR3 spans 15 residues. The germline V gene encodes CDR1 KGHSH and CDR2 LQKENI. The CDR3, as DNA: TGTGCCAGCTCACCACTCGAGGTGGGCACAGATACGCAGTATTTT. Its protein is CASSPLEVGTDTQYF.

The rearrangement uses TRBV6-1 and TRBJ1-2, with a tentative D call TRBD1 (6 bases). The V and J ends lost 7 bases and 0 bases respectively, with 9 bases between them. The CDR3 totals 13 residues. Germline CDR1 reads MNHNS; CDR2 reads SASEGT. The CDR3 protein is CASMWTANYGYTF. As DNA, the CDR3 is TGTGCCAGCATGTGGACAGCTAACTATGGCTACACCTTC.

This clone was found once. The chain joins TRBV2 to TRBJ2-1, with no clear D. Trimming shortened V by 8 bases and J by 4 bases, and 18 bases separated the two germline ends. Germline lookup yields CDR1 SNHLY and CDR2 FYNNEI. The CDR3 is 15 amino acids. The CDR3 is CASGTGGVAYNEQFF. The CDR3 DNA reads TGTGCCAGCGGTACCGGCGGAGTGGCGTACAATGAGCAGTTCTTC.

CDR3 amino acids: CASSSLAGRYEQYF. CDR3 bases: TGTGCCAGCAGCTCATTAGCGGGGCGCTACGAGCAGTACTTC. The rearrangement links TRBV11-3 to TRBJ2-7; 8 nucleotides agree with TRBD2. Trimming removed 4 bases from V and 3 bases from J; junction bases left unmatched: 5. The CDR3 is made up of 14 amino acids. Germline V gene sequence: CDR1 SGHNT, CDR2 YENEEA.

The chain carries TRBV21-1 and TRBJ1-1; TRBD1, the table's D call, was not compared with the DNA. TRBV21-1 is a recognized pseudogene. This CDR3 region has 15 residues. CDR3 loop: CASSGTGNQNTEAFF. The CDR3 DNA follows: TGTGCCAGCAGCGGGACAGGGAATCAGAACACTGAAGCTTTCTTT.

The genes are TRBV29-1 and TRBJ1-1; D gene ambiguous. Trimming cost V 2 bases and J 1 base, with 11 bases left between them. Germline V gives CDR1 SQVTM, CDR2 ANQGSEA. CDR3 size: 14 residues. The CDR3 loop reads CSVERGGENTEAFF. The DNA for the CDR3 is TGCAGCGTTGAACGGGGAGGAGAGAACACTGAAGCTTTCTTT.

This clone showed up just a few times. The chain joins TRBV5-5 to TRBJ2-3; D uncertain. CDR1 and CDR2 from the germline V gene are SGHKS and YYEKEE (reference sequence). There are 13 residues in the CDR3. The germline V and J ends were trimmed by 1 base and 10 bases, with 13 bases remaining between them. CDR3 nucleotide sequence: TGTGCCAGCAGCTTGAGCCCATCCGCTCCGCAGTATTTT. It translates to CASSLSPSAPQYF.

This chain links TRBV5-4 with TRBJ1-2; 9 bases match TRBD1. The CDR3 length is 15 residues. The V segment lost 0 bases and the J segment 4 bases; nucleotides outside the gene matches: 4. CDR1 and CDR2 (germline): SGHNT, YYREEE (reference sequence). The CDR3 protein is CASSLGQGGTYGYTF. CDR3 sequence (DNA): TGTGCCAGCAGCTTGGGACAGGGGGGTACCTATGGCTACACCTTC.

The chain has TRBV30 and TRBJ2-1; 7 positions match TRBD2. This CDR3 is built from 15 residues. CDR1 and CDR2 (germline): GTSNPN, SVGIG (reference sequence). The ends lost 0 bases at V and 6 bases at J; junction bases unmatched: 8. The CDR3 reads CAWSVGLAVINEQFF. The CDR3 DNA is TGTGCCTGGAGTGTAGGGCTAGCGGTCATCAATGAGCAGTTCTTC.

The chain links TRBV29-1 to TRBJ1-1; tentative D call: TRBD1 (5 bases). This CDR3 is 11 amino acids long. Germline V gene sequence: CDR1 SQVTM, CDR2 ANQGSEA. V was clipped by 6 bases and J by 6 bases, with 11 bases between them. This CDR3 reads CSVARGAEAFF. The CDR3 bases are TGCAGCGTCGCACGGGGGGCTGAAGCTTTCTTT.

This chain links TRBV4-2 with TRBJ2-7, with D perhaps matching TRBD1 (6 bases). This CDR3 is 18 amino acids long. V lost 0 bases to trimming and J lost 4 bases, with 22 bases between them. CDR1 and CDR2 from the germline V gene are LGHNA and YNFKEQ. CDR3 in amino acids: CASSQDTPTGSQAYEQYF. The CDR3 nucleotides are TGTGCCAGCAGCCAAGATACCCCCACAGGGAGTCAAGCATACGAGCAGTACTTC.

The genes are TRBV2 and TRBJ2-7; D possibly corresponds to TRBD2 (6 bases). The CDR3 has 12 amino acids. Trimming stripped 7 bases from V and 9 bases from J, with 16 bases between. CDR1 and CDR2 (germline): SNHLY, FYNNEI. DNA for the CDR3: TGTGCCAGCAAACCCCCGCGGGGTGGGCAGTACTTC. Translation: CASKPPRGGQYF.

The CDR3 nucleotides are TGTGCCAGTAGTATAGAGAACGGAGCCAGCACAGATACGCAGTATTTT. This encodes CASSIENGASTDTQYF. V and J are TRBV19 and TRBJ2-3; D gene unclear. This CDR3 is built from 16 residues. The germline V and J ends were trimmed by 0 bases and 0 bases, with 10 bases remaining between them. CDR1 and CDR2 (germline): LNHDA, SQIVND (reference sequence).

The chain recombines TRBV29-1 with TRBJ2-3; no reliable D call. Trimming left V 7 bases short and J 1 base short, with 6 bases between. This CDR3 has 11 amino acids. Germline V gives CDR1 SQVTM, CDR2 ANQGSEA. For the CDR3, the DNA is TGCAGCGCCTCGGGCACAGATACGCAGTATTTT. Protein sequence: CSASGTDTQYF.